This TCR beta chain derives from a study of CD8 T cells in ankylosing spondylitis. Using quantitative 5'-RACE with molecular barcodes, the authors made TCR beta libraries. One entry per CDR3 protein results from TCRdb running MiXCR on the 5' RACE reads. The table has 500,000 to 550,000 distinct CDR3 sequences, about an eighth seen once; the top ten hold about 6.5%. This clonotype showed up just a few times. Its antigen remains unidentified. Overall study findings and caveats: Earlier literature documents some of the motif variants in reactive arthritis synovial fluid and blood. Disease-linked clones, CD8+, were relatively rare in peripheral blood. Several highly homologous variants made up a TCR beta motif, and this motif appeared characteristic of ankylosing spondylitis blood. The clones that were linked to disease were reported to be significantly enriched in matched synovial fluid samples from ankylosing spondylitis patients.

The clonotype was recovered from a male donor with ankylosing spondylitis. Sequencing was carried out using blood, either unsorted or a sorted T cell fraction (not recorded which).

CDR3 region: CAKTVTVLLSYNEQFF. The CDR3 DNA reads TGTGCCAAGACCGTGACAGTTTTGCTCTCCTACAATGAGCAGTTCTTC. The chain uses TRBV27 and TRBJ2-1; perhaps TRBD1 as D (5 bases). Trimming removed 10 bases from V and 0 bases from J, with 19 bases in between. Germline loops: CDR1 MNHEY, CDR2 SMNVEV (reference sequence). CDR3 length: 16 residues.